One sample yielded the 21 T cell receptor beta chains listed below, sequenced in a study of T cell responses to AZD1222 COVID-19 vaccine. Sequencing was performed with immunoSEQ multiplex PCR; in TCRdb, only in-frame clones are kept and a portion is missing. The table records approximately 170,000 clones, approximately 94% of them present only once. The sequencing here drew on peripheral blood, taken 28 days after the second AZD1222 dose. All receptors come from an adult who received the AZD1222 COVID-19 vaccine.

The chain is built from TRBV18 and TRBJ2-5; 8 bases map to TRBD2. The CDR3 is 15 amino acids. Germline V gene sequence: CDR1 KGHSH, CDR2 LQKENI. J gave up 0 bases and V 5 bases, and 5 bases lay outside the gene matches. CDR3 sequence (DNA): TGTGCCAGCTCATCCATAGCGGGGTACCAAGAGACCCAGTACTTC. It encodes CASSSIAGYQETQYF.

The CDR3 DNA is TGTGCCAGCAGCCAAGATTTTAGGAACGGCTACACCTTC. This encodes CASSQDFRNGYTF. The chain couples TRBV14 to TRBJ1-2; D unclear. The germline V and J ends were trimmed by 0 bases and 8 bases, with 10 bases remaining between them. The CDR3 contains 13 residues. Germline V gives CDR1 SGHDN, CDR2 FVKESK.

This chain joins TRBV19 and TRBJ1-5; possibly TRBD1 for D (5 bases). CDR3 size: 14 residues. The germline gives CDR1 LNHDA, CDR2 SQIVND (reference sequence). Trimming pared 3 bases from V and 3 bases from J, leaving 9 bases between. CDR3 loop: CASSIPGLNQPQHF. CDR3 nucleotides: TGTGCCAGTAGTATTCCAGGGCTCAATCAGCCCCAGCATTTT.

The chain combines TRBV18 with TRBJ1-1; D gene unclear. V dropped 3 bases and J dropped 7 bases, with 9 bases sitting between them. From germline, CDR1 is KGHSH and CDR2 LQKENI. CDR3 length: 12 amino acids. CDR3 in amino acids: CASSPDRVEAFF. In DNA, the CDR3 is TGTGCCAGCTCACCGGATCGAGTTGAAGCTTTCTTT.

The chain links TRBV11-2 to TRBJ2-1; a possible D gene is TRBD2 (6 bases). The CDR3 runs to 14 residues. Germline V CDR1 and CDR2: SGHAT, FQNNGV. With 8 bases removed from V and 1 base from J, the gap between germline ends came to 12 bases. CDR3 DNA sequence: TGTGCCAGCCGGAGACTAGTTTCCTACAATGAGCAGTTCTTC. Translating gives CASRRLVSYNEQFF.

This rearrangement joins TRBV7-8 to TRBJ2-7; possibly TRBD1 for D (6 bases). V was shortened by 1 base and J by 2 bases, with 9 bases between the two germline ends. Germline-derived CDR1 and CDR2 are SGHVS and FQNEAQ. This CDR3 comprises 14 residues. CDR3: CASSLGGTTYEQYF. Here the CDR3 DNA reads TGTGCCAGCAGCTTAGGGGGGACAACCTACGAGCAGTACTTC.

The genes are TRBV7-8 and TRBJ1-1; possible D gene TRBD1, 6 bases. Looked up from germline, CDR1 is SGHVS and CDR2 is FQNEAQ. V shed 6 bases and J shed 1 base, with 12 bases lying between them. CDR3 length: 14 amino acids. DNA for the CDR3: TGTGCCAGCAGGCCGGGACAACAGAACACTGAAGCTTTCTTT. Its translation is CASRPGQQNTEAFF.

The V and J genes are TRBV19 and TRBJ1-2; the match to TRBD1 covers 8 bases. V shed 5 bases and J 5 bases; nucleotides not matched to a gene: 1. Germline-derived CDR1 and CDR2 are LNHDA and SQIVND (reference sequence). The CDR3 extends over 12 amino acids. The CDR3 spells CASSGQGYGYTF. The DNA of the CDR3 is TGTGCCAGTAGTGGACAGGGATATGGCTACACCTTC.

This chain connects TRBV7-2 to TRBJ1-2; 9 bases map to TRBD1. The germline V gene has CDR1 SGHTA and CDR2 FQGNSA. The CDR3 has 14 amino acids. J gave up 2 bases and V 6 bases, and 4 bases lay outside the gene matches. The CDR3 DNA reads as TGTGCCAGCAGTCTTACAGGGGGCAACTATGGCTACACCTTC. As protein: CASSLTGGNYGYTF.

This clone was seen just once. The V and J genes are TRBV19 and TRBJ1-3; D not resolved. Germline V gene sequence: CDR1 LNHDA, CDR2 SQIVND (reference sequence). V lost 7 bases and J lost 8, with 15 bases in between. The CDR3 sequence is 13 residues long. This chain's CDR3 is CASTLTHLDTIYF. The CDR3 nucleotides read TGTGCCAGTACTCTAACCCATTTGGACACCATATATTTT.

The chain couples TRBV29-1 to TRBJ1-1; a weak D match, TRBD1 (5 bases). The CDR3 has 12 amino acids. CDR1 is SQVTM, CDR2 ANQGSEA, per germline. Trimming shortened V by 0 bases and J by 11 bases, and 13 bases separated the two germline ends. Here the CDR3 reads CSVEDLGGEAFF. The CDR3 DNA follows: TGCAGCGTTGAAGATCTTGGGGGGGAGGCTTTCTTT.

The CDR3 loop is CASSTLGTSGAGELFF. CDR3 coding DNA: TGTGCCAGCAGCACCCTCGGGACTAGCGGAGCCGGGGAGCTGTTTTTT. The rearrangement uses TRBV7-6 and TRBJ2-2; 11 bases agree with TRBD2. CDR1 is SGHVS, CDR2 FNYEAQ, per germline. This CDR3 comprises 16 residues. V shed 5 bases and J 6 bases; nucleotides not matched to a gene: 8. Based on the CDR3 plus reference TRBV7-6 and TRBJ2-2, the full variable domain is GAGVSQSPRYKVTKRGQDVALRCDPISGHVSLYWYRQALGQGPEFLTYFNYEAQQDKSGLPNDRFSAERPEGSISTLTIQRTEQRDSAMYRCASSTLGTSGAGELFFGEGSRLTVL.

As to this clone: Distinct nucleotide sequences in the sample also encode this CDR3. This sequence joins TRBV19 and TRBJ1-1; maybe TRBD1 (5 bases). Trimming cost V 3 bases and J 1 base, with 6 bases left between them. The CDR3 runs 13 residues. Germline loops: CDR1 LNHDA, CDR2 SQIVND (reference sequence). The CDR3 bases are TGTGCCAGTAGTATTACAGGGAACACTGAAGCTTTCTTT. It encodes CASSITGNTEAFF.

The rearrangement links TRBV27 to TRBJ2-7; a weak D match, TRBD2 (6 bases). There are 15 residues in the CDR3. In germline, CDR1 is MNHEY, CDR2 SMNVEV (reference sequence). Trimming removed 1 base at V and 2 bases at J, with 12 bases between. The CDR3 loop is CASSLWGDGPYEQYF. The CDR3 DNA sequence: TGTGCCAGCAGTTTATGGGGGGACGGCCCCTACGAGCAGTACTTC.

Comments on this clone: The junction departs from the called germline gene at one end, perhaps through a read error. V usage is TRBV5-1 and J usage is TRBJ2-1; TRBD2 agrees at 11 bases. Per the germline V gene, CDR1 is SGHRS and CDR2 is YFSETQ. The CDR3 is made up of 15 amino acids. CDR3 nucleotides: TGCGCCAGCAGCTGGGGACTAGCGGTGTACAATGGGCAGTTCTTC. As protein: CASSWGLAVYNGQFF.

V usage is TRBV6-6 and J usage is TRBJ2-2; 7 nucleotides match TRBD1. The V gene end was trimmed by 11 bases and the J gene end by 2 bases; junction bases not matched to a gene: 11. Germline assignment: CDR1 MNHNY and CDR2 SVGAGI (reference sequence). The CDR3 extends over 15 amino acids. Written as DNA, the CDR3 is TGTGCCCTGAGGCCCACAGGGGACAACACCGGGGAGCTGTTTTTT. It translates to CALRPTGDNTGELFF.

The chain combines TRBV5-4 with TRBJ1-2, with a tentative D call TRBD1 (6 bases). V was cut by 4 bases and J by 5 bases, with 12 bases left in between. The germline gives CDR1 SGHNT, CDR2 YYREEE (reference sequence). The CDR3 sequence is 13 residues long. In DNA, the CDR3 is TGTGCCAGCAGCAAGAAGGACAGTTATGGCTACACCTTC. Residues: CASSKKDSYGYTF.

V usage is TRBV19 and J usage is TRBJ2-7; 11 bases are a match to TRBD2. Unmatched junction bases numbered 6, after V lost 5 bases and J lost 3 bases. Germline V gives CDR1 LNHDA, CDR2 SQIVND (reference sequence). The CDR3 sequence is 15 residues long. CDR3 sequence reads: CASSAGLAAYYEQYF. As DNA, the CDR3 is TGTGCCAGTAGTGCGGGACTAGCGGCCTACTACGAGCAGTACTTC. The variable domain in full, with the rest retrieved from reference TRBV19 and TRBJ2-7, is DGGITQSPKYLFRKEGQNVTLSCEQNLNHDAMYWYRQDPGQGLRLIYYSQIVNDFQKGDIAEGYSVSREKKESFPLTVTSAQKNPTAFYLCASSAGLAAYYEQYFGPGTRLTVT.

The rearrangement links TRBV5-1 to TRBJ2-1; possibly TRBD2 for D (7 bases). Germline lookup yields CDR1 SGHRS and CDR2 YFSETQ. The CDR3 covers 16 residues. V lost 10 bases, J lost 1 base, and 21 bases lay in between. The CDR3 loop reads CAGPRGGETSYNEQFF. CDR3 coding DNA: TGCGCCGGACCTAGGGGGGGCGAGACTTCCTACAATGAGCAGTTCTTC.

The chain combines TRBV19 with TRBJ1-2, with D possibly matching TRBD1 (5 bases). Trimming stripped 6 bases from V and 4 bases from J, with 24 bases between. CDR1 is LNHDA, CDR2 SQIVND, per germline (reference sequence). The CDR3 is 17 residues long. The CDR3 DNA follows: TGTGCCAGTAGATACCCCTCGGGACTGAACTTTGGCTATGGCTACACCTTC. Protein product: CASRYPSGLNFGYGYTF. The full variable domain, rest sourced from reference TRBV19 and TRBJ1-2, is DGGITQSPKYLFRKEGQNVTLSCEQNLNHDAMYWYRQDPGQGLRLIYYSQIVNDFQKGDIAEGYSVSREKKESFPLTVTSAQKNPTAFYLCASRYPSGLNFGYGYTFGSGTRLTVV.

The chain has TRBV30 and TRBJ1-1; D is ambiguous. Trimming removed 5 bases at V and 10 bases at J, with 14 bases between. Germline V gene data show CDR1 as GTSNPN and CDR2 as SVGIG (reference sequence). The CDR3 runs 11 residues. CDR3 amino acids: CAWGSGPLAFF. CDR3 in DNA: TGTGCCTGGGGGTCCGGGCCTTTAGCTTTCTTT.